These T cell receptor beta chains were read from a single sample in a study of CD8 T cell repertoires and HIV-1 epitope variants. Their specific antigens are unknown. Assay used: immunoSEQ multiplex PCR; TCRdb lists only in-frame clones, some missing. The data show 2,000 to 3,000 clones, 70% to 85% seen once. Input material: cultured CD8+ T cells derived from PBMCs. These receptors came from a male donor with HIV. Both conserved end residues are part of each CDR3. D genes are given only for firm matches. Expanded clones get a size class; other rows say once, few or many, or leave the size out.

abundance: -; v_gene: TRBV7-3; d_gene: -; j_gene: TRBJ1-1; CDR3nt: TGTGCCAGCAGGGACTCAGGGAACACTGAAGCTTTCTTT; CDR3aa: CASRDSGNTEAFF
abundance: -; v_gene: TRBV7-2; d_gene: -; j_gene: TRBJ2-7; CDR3nt: TGTGCCAGCAGCTTAACCCGGGACTCCTCCTACGAGCAGTACTTC; CDR3aa: CASSLTRDSSYEQYF
abundance: -; v_gene: TRBV11-2; d_gene: -; j_gene: TRBJ2-7; CDR3nt: TGTGCCAGCAGCTTTGGGGGTAACTACGAGCAGTACTTC; CDR3aa: CASSFGGNYEQYF
abundance: -; v_gene: TRBV14; d_gene: -; j_gene: TRBJ2-1; CDR3nt: TGTGCCAGCAGCCAAGATCGGAAGCCCTACAATGAGCAGTTCTTC; CDR3aa: CASSQDRKPYNEQFF
abundance: -; v_gene: TRBV13; d_gene: TRBD2; j_gene: TRBJ2-3; CDR3nt: TGTGCCAGCAGCTTAGGACGGGGGGGCACAGATACGCAGTATTTT; CDR3aa: CASSLGRGGTDTQYF
abundance: -; v_gene: TRBV30; d_gene: -; j_gene: TRBJ2-5; CDR3nt: TGTGCCTGGAGTTCCCTCAGCGTAGGGGGTCCCCAAGAGACCCAGTACTTC; CDR3aa: CAWSSLSVGGPQETQYF
abundance: -; v_gene: TRBV4-1; d_gene: -; j_gene: TRBJ1-1; CDR3nt: TGCGCCAGCAGCCAAGGTGGGGGGGGGACTGAAGCTTTCTTT; CDR3aa: CASSQGGGGTEAFF
abundance: -; v_gene: TRBV5-8; d_gene: -; j_gene: TRBJ2-2; CDR3nt: TGTGCCAGCAATTTGCTAAACACCGGGGAGCTGTTTTTT; CDR3aa: CASNLLNTGELFF
abundance: -; v_gene: TRBV21-1; d_gene: -; j_gene: TRBJ2-3; CDR3nt: TGTGCCAGCAGTTCTAGCGGATCGGGCACAGATACGCAGTATTTT; CDR3aa: CASSSSGSGTDTQYF
abundance: -; v_gene: TRBV6-5; d_gene: -; j_gene: TRBJ2-7; CDR3nt: TGTGCCAGCAGTTACCTACGCAGGGATGTCTACGAGCAGTACTTC; CDR3aa: CASSYLRRDVYEQYF
abundance: once; v_gene: TRBV28; d_gene: TRBD2; j_gene: TRBJ2-7; CDR3nt: TGTGCCAGCAGTTTAAGCGGGAGATCCGAGCAGTACTTC; CDR3aa: CASSLSGRSEQYF
abundance: -; v_gene: TRBV4-1; d_gene: TRBD2; j_gene: TRBJ2-7; CDR3nt: TGCGCCAGCAGCCAAGGGACTAGCAACGAGCAGTACTTC; CDR3aa: CASSQGTSNEQYF
abundance: -; v_gene: TRBV2; d_gene: TRBD1; j_gene: TRBJ2-3; CDR3nt: TGTGCCACCTCCAGGACGACAGGGACAGGCACAGATACGCAGTATTTT; CDR3aa: CATSRTTGTGTDTQYF
abundance: -; v_gene: TRBV7-6; d_gene: -; j_gene: TRBJ2-3; CDR3nt: TGTGCCAGCAGCTTAAAGGGGGGCACAGATACGCAGTATTTT; CDR3aa: CASSLKGGTDTQYF
abundance: -; v_gene: TRBV7-3; d_gene: -; j_gene: TRBJ2-3; CDR3nt: TGTGCCAGCAGCCCAGACTCCTCCTCGTTTCTCGGGGATACGCAGTATTTT; CDR3aa: CASSPDSSSFLGDTQYF
abundance: -; v_gene: TRBV7-1; d_gene: TRBD1; j_gene: TRBJ2-7; CDR3nt: TGTGCCAGCAGCTTGGGACAGTACCTTCGTGAGCAGTACTTC; CDR3aa: CASSLGQYLREQYF